This T cell receptor (beta chain) comes out of a study of blood T cells in healthy people across ages. Study observations and caveats: Using unsorted PBMCs precluded a conclusive naive versus antigen-experienced comparison. A roughly linear fall in TCR beta diversity per million T cells was seen with increasing age. Naive T cell percentage strongly correlated with TCR beta diversity. Because donor CMV status was unknown, expanded clonotype changes were possibly confounded.

Together with a sample-barcoded 5' primer, a J-beta primer mix was included in a second PCR lasting 7 to 11 cycles. TCRdb redid the calling of the 5' RACE reads with MiXCR, one entry per CDR3 protein. The table records about 1,500,000 distinct CDR3 sequences, approximately 42% of them present only once. Per germline, CDR1 DFQATT and CDR2 SNEGSKA (reference sequence). The CDR3 has 13 residues. The J segment lost 5 bases and the V segment lost 4 bases, leaving 6 bases of the junction unmatched. The sample holds a few counts of this clonotype. No antigen is known for it. The source is a woman aged 18-35 years in good health. The chain carries TRBV20-1 and TRBJ2-3, with 7 bases that match TRBD2. The specimen sequenced was blood. CDR3 nucleotide sequence: TGCAGTGCTATTGAGGGAGGGGAAGATACGCAGTATTTT. It specifies CSAIEGGEDTQYF.